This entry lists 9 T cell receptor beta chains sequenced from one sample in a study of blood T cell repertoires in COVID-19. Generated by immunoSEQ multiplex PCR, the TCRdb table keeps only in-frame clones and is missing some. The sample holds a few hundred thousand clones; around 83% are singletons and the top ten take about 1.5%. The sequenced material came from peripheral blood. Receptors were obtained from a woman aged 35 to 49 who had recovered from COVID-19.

The CDR3 region is CASSSGKGTYSNQPQHF. The CDR3, as DNA: TGTGCCAGCAGTTCCGGAAAGGGGACTTATAGCAATCAGCCCCAGCATTTT. This sequence joins TRBV6-2 or TRBV6-3 and TRBJ1-5, with D possibly matching TRBD1 (5 bases). V shed 4 bases and J shed 0 bases, with 16 bases lying between them. Looked up from germline, CDR1 is MNHEY and CDR2 is SVGEGT. The CDR3 covers 17 residues.

CDR3 nucleotides: TGTGCCAGCAGCGTAGGTGGTTTCCAGGGCCAACCCTACGAGCAGTACTTC. It is translated as CASSVGGFQGQPYEQYF. The chain joins TRBV9 to TRBJ2-7; D is perhaps TRBD1 (5 bases). The germline V gene has CDR1 SGDLS and CDR2 YYNGEE. Trimming stripped 0 bases from V and 2 bases from J, with 18 bases between. This CDR3 has 17 residues.

CDR3 region: CAIGQAYEQYF. In nucleotides, the CDR3 is TGTGCCATCGGACAGGCCTACGAGCAGTACTTC. This chain links TRBV10-3 with TRBJ2-7, with 7 nucleotides matching TRBD1. V trimming: 8 bases; J trimming: 2 bases; junction bases outside the gene matches: 0. The CDR3 sequence is 11 residues long. The germline CDR1 and CDR2 sequences are ENHRY and SYGVKD.

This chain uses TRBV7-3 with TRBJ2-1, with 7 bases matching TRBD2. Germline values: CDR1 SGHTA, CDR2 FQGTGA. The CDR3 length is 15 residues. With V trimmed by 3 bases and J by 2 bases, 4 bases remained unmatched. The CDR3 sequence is CASSFERGPYNEQFF. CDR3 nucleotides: TGTGCCAGCAGCTTTGAGCGGGGCCCCTACAATGAGCAGTTCTTC.

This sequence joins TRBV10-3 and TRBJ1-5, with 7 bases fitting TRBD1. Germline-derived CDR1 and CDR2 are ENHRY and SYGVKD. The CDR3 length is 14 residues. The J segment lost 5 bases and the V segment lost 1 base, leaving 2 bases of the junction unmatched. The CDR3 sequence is CAISEFGTDQPQHF. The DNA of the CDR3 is TGTGCCATCAGTGAGTTCGGGACAGATCAGCCCCAGCATTTT.

CDR3 region: CASGLYFGTTSSYNEQFF. The CDR3 DNA is TGTGCTAGTGGTTTGTATTTCGGGACAACGAGTTCCTACAATGAGCAGTTCTTC. The chain couples TRBV12-5 to TRBJ2-1, with a tentative D call TRBD1 (6 bases). The CDR3 contains 18 residues. Trimming cost V 2 bases and J 1 base, with 18 bases left between them. The germline gives CDR1 LGHNT, CDR2 FRNRAP.

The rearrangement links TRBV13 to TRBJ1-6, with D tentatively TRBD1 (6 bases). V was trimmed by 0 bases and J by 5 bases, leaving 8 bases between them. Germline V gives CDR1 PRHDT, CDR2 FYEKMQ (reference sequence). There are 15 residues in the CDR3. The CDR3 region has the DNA TGTGCCAGCAGCTTAGGGGGGGCGGATAATTCACCCCTCCACTTT. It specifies CASSLGGADNSPLHF.

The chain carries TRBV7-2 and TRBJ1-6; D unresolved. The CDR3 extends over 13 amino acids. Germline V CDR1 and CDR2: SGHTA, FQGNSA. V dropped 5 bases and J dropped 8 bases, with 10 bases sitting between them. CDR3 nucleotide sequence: TGTGCCAGCAGCCAACTAGCCGATTCACCCCTCCACTTT. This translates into CASSQLADSPLHF.

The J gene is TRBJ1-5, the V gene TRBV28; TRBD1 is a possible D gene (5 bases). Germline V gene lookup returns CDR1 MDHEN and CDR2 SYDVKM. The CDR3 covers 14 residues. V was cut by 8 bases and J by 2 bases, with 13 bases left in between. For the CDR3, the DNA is TGTGCCAGCTCGGGGGGGGGTGGCAATCAGCCCCAGCATTTT. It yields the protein CASSGGGGNQPQHF.